This T cell receptor (beta chain) appears in the sequencing data of a study of T cells after yellow fever vaccination. Overall study: Based on CD3, CD45RA, CCR7 and CD95, EM, EMRA, CM and Tscm memory subsets were sorted. Low-cell-number fractions were prepared with SMART-Seq v4 Ultra Low Input.

This clonotype was found many times. TCRdb processed the 5' RACE reads anew with MiXCR; each CDR3 protein has one entry. The table has under 40,000 distinct CDR3 sequences, about 6.6% seen once; the top ten hold less than 25%. There are 12 residues in the CDR3. Germline V lookup: CDR1 DFQATT, CDR2 SNEGSKA (reference sequence). V lost 8 bases to trimming and J lost 4 bases, with 14 bases between them. The clonotype was recovered from a man between 18 and 35 years old who received the YFV17D yellow fever vaccine. Sequencing was performed on PBMCs, either bulk or a sorted T-cell subset (CD4+, CD8+, memory, or dextramer-sorted; not recorded which), taken on the day of the first yellow fever vaccination. The rearrangement uses TRBV20-1 and TRBJ2-5; TRBD2 might be the D (7 bases). CDR3 in amino acids: CSPKGGGETQYF. In nucleotides, the CDR3 is TGCAGTCCCAAAGGGGGGGGAGAGACCCAGTACTTC.